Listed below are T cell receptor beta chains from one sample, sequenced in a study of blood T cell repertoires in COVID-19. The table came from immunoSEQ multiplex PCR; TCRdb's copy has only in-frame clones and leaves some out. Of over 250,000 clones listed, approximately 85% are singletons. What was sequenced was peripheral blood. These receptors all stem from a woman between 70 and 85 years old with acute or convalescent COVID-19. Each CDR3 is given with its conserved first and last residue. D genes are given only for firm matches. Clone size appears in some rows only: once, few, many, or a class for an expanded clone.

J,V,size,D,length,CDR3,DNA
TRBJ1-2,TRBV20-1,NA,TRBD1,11,CSGGTGGGYTF,TGCAGTGGGGGGACAGGGGGAGGCTACACCTTC
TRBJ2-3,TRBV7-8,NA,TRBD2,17,CASSLGLAGAFGDTQYF,TGTGCCAGCAGCTTAGGACTAGCGGGGGCCTTCGGAGATACGCAGTATTTT
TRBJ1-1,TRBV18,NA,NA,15,CASSPPGGGLTEAFF,TGTGCCAGCTCACCACCAGGGGGTGGGTTGACTGAAGCTTTCTTT
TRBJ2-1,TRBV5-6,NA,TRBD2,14,CASSFPPGLPEQFF,TGTGCCAGCAGCTTCCCCCCGGGACTACCTGAGCAGTTCTTC
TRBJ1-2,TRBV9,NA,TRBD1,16,CASSASPTGRDYGYTF,TGTGCCAGCAGCGCTAGCCCGACAGGGCGGGACTATGGCTACACCTTC
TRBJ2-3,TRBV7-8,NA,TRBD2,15,CASSLAGRAEDTQYF,TGTGCCAGCAGCTTAGCGGGGAGGGCTGAAGATACGCAGTATTTT
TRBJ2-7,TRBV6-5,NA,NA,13,CASSRTVRYEQYF,TGTGCCAGCAGTCGGACAGTACGGTACGAGCAGTACTTC
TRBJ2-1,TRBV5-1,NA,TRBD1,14,CASSWGQGGREQFF,TGCGCCAGCAGCTGGGGACAGGGAGGGCGTGAGCAGTTCTTC
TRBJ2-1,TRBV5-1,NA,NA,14,CASSLEAAPGEQFF,TGCGCCAGCAGCTTGGAAGCAGCACCAGGTGAGCAGTTCTTC
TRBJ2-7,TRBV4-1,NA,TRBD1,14,CASSQGRTGWEQYF,TGCGCCAGCAGCCAAGGGCGGACAGGGTGGGAGCAGTACTTC
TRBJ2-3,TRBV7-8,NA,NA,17,CASSLAGYREGTDTQYF,TGTGCCAGCAGCTTAGCGGGTTACAGGGAAGGGACAGATACGCAGTATTTT
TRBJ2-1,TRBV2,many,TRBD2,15,CASSELAGSLDEQFF,TGTGCCAGCAGTGAACTAGCGGGCTCTTTGGATGAGCAGTTCTTC
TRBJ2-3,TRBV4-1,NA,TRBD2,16,CASSQGPSGGSLWQYF,TGCGCCAGCAGCCAAGGCCCTAGCGGGGGCTCCCTCTGGCAGTATTTT
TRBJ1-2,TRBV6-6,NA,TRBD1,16,CASSYTPDRGYDGYTF,TGTGCCAGCAGTTACACCCCGGACAGGGGGTATGATGGCTACACCTTC
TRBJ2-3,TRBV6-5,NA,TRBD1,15,CASSFYRGRADTQYF,TGTGCCAGCAGTTTCTACAGGGGGCGAGCAGATACGCAGTATTTT
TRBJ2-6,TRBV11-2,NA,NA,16,CASSFPRGSGANVLTF,TGTGCCAGCAGCTTCCCTCGGGGCTCTGGGGCCAACGTCCTGACTTTC
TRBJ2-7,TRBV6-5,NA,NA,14,CASMWGRSSYEQYF,TGTGCCAGCATGTGGGGGAGGAGCTCCTACGAGCAGTACTTC
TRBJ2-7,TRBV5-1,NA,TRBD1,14,CASTTGQGTYEQYF,TGCGCCAGCACCACGGGACAGGGCACCTACGAGCAGTACTTC
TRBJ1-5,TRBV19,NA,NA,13,CASSIKEWQPQHF,TGTGCCAGTAGTATAAAGGAGTGGCAGCCCCAGCATTTT
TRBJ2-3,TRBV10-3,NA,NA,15,CAIRDNRASTDTQYF,TGTGCCATCAGGGATAACAGGGCAAGCACAGATACGCAGTATTTT
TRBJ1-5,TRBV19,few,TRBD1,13,CASRPQGDQPQHF,TGTGCCAGTAGACCTCAGGGGGATCAGCCCCAGCATTTT
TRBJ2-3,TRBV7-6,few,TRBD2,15,CASSRTSASTDTQYF,TGTGCCAGCAGCCGGACTAGCGCAAGCACAGATACGCAGTATTTT
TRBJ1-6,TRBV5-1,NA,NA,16,CASSLDGTLYNSPLHF,TGCGCCAGCAGCTTGGACGGGACATTATATAATTCACCCCTCCACTTT
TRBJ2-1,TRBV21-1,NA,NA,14,CAAGEESSYNEQFF,TGTGCCGCGGGGGAAGAAAGCTCCTACAATGAGCAGTTCTTC
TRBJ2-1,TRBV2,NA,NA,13,CASKRGMGNEQFF,TGTGCCAGCAAGAGGGGGATGGGGAATGAGCAGTTCTTC
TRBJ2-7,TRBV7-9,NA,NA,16,CASSLSPRAEDYEQYF,TGTGCCAGCAGCTTATCCCCCAGAGCAGAGGACTACGAGCAGTACTTC
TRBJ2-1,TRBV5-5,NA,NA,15,CASSPPVGTLNEQFF,TGTGCCAGCAGCCCGCCGGTCGGGACACTCAATGAGCAGTTCTTC
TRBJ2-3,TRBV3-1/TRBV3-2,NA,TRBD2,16,CASSQESLAGADTQYF,TGTGCCAGCAGCCAAGAAAGCCTAGCGGGCGCAGATACGCAGTATTTT
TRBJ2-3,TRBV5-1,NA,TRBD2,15,CASSLSGGLGDTQYF,TGCGCCAGCAGCTTAAGCGGGGGGCTTGGAGATACGCAGTATTTT
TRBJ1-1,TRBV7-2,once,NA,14,CASSLNPAALEAFF,TGTGCCAGCAGCTTAAACCCGGCGGCCTTAGAAGCTTTCTTT
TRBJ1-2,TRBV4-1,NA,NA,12,CASRGRNYGYTF,TGCGCCAGCAGGGGGAGAAACTATGGCTACACCTTC
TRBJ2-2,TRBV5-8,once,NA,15,CASSLKTTRTGELFF,TGTGCCAGCAGCCTGAAGACTACCCGGACCGGGGAGCTGTTTTTT
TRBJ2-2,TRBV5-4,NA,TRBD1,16,CASSSRQGVFTGELFF,TGTGCCAGCAGCTCCCGACAGGGGGTCTTCACCGGGGAGCTGTTTTTT
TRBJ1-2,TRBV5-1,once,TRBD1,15,CASSSGQGANYGYTF,TGCGCCAGCAGCTCAGGACAGGGTGCTAACTATGGCTACACCTTC
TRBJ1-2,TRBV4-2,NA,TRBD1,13,CASTDRVAYGYTF,TGTGCCAGCACCGACAGGGTCGCCTATGGCTACACCTTC
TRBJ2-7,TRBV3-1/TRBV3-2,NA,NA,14,CASTPGHRGGEQYF,TGTGCCAGCACCCCGGGACATCGGGGCGGCGAGCAGTACTTC
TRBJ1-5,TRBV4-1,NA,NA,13,CASSQVRRQPQHF,TGCGCCAGCAGCCAAGTTCGCCGGCAGCCCCAGCATTTT
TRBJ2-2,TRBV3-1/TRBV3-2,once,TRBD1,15,CASSADRVNTGELFF,TGTGCCAGCAGCGCGGACAGGGTGAACACCGGGGAGCTGTTTTTT
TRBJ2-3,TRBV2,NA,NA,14,CASSEGIVFGTQYF,TGTGCCAGCAGTGAGGGCATCGTATTCGGTACGCAGTATTTT
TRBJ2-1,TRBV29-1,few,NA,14,CSVETGRGGDEQFF,TGCAGCGTTGAGACCGGGCGGGGAGGCGATGAGCAGTTCTTC
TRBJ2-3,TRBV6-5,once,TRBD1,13,CASKDRGPDTQYF,TGTGCCAGCAAGGACAGGGGACCAGATACGCAGTATTTT
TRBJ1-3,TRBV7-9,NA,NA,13,CASWGGNGNTIYF,TGTGCCAGCTGGGGGGGCAATGGAAACACCATATATTTT
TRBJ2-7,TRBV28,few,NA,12,CASSLYSYEQYF,TGTGCCAGCAGCTTATACTCATACGAGCAGTACTTC
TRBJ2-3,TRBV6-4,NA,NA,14,CASSDSTQRDTQYF,TGTGCCAGCAGTGACTCGACCCAGCGAGATACGCAGTATTTT
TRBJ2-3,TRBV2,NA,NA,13,CASARERTDTQYF,TGTGCCAGCGCTAGGGAGCGCACAGATACGCAGTATTTT
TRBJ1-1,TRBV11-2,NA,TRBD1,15,CASSPHRGWSTEAFF,TGTGCCAGCAGCCCGCACAGGGGTTGGAGCACTGAAGCTTTCTTT
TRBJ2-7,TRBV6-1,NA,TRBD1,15,CASSDPGQGYYEQYF,TGTGCCAGCAGTGATCCGGGACAGGGGTACTACGAGCAGTACTTC
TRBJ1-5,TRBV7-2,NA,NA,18,CASSLAPAGQGESQPQHF,TGTGCCAGCAGCTTAGCCCCGGCGGGGCAAGGTGAAAGTCAGCCCCAGCATTTT
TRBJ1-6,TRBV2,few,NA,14,CASSRDRYNSPLHF,TGTGCCAGCAGCCGCGACAGGTATAATTCACCCCTCCACTTT
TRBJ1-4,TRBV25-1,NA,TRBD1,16,CASSEWKTGGREKLFF,TGTGCCAGCAGTGAATGGAAGACAGGGGGAAGAGAAAAACTGTTTTTT
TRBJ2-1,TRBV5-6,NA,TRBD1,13,CASRPGGLNEQFF,TGTGCCAGTAGGCCAGGGGGCCTGAATGAGCAGTTCTTC
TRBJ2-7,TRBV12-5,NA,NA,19,CASGLGPRTTGGSGYEQYF,TGTGCTAGTGGTTTGGGCCCCAGAACGACAGGTGGCTCCGGCTACGAGCAGTACTTC
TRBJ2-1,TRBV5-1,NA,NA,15,CASSPAESSYNEQFF,TGCGCCAGCAGCCCAGCGGAGAGCTCCTACAATGAGCAGTTCTTC
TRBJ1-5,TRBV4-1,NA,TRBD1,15,CASSQVRTGGEPQHF,TGCGCCAGCAGCCAAGTCCGGACAGGGGGGGAGCCCCAGCATTTT
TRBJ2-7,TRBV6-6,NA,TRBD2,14,CASSYRLAGAEQYF,TGTGCCAGCAGTTATAGACTAGCGGGGGCCGAGCAGTACTTC